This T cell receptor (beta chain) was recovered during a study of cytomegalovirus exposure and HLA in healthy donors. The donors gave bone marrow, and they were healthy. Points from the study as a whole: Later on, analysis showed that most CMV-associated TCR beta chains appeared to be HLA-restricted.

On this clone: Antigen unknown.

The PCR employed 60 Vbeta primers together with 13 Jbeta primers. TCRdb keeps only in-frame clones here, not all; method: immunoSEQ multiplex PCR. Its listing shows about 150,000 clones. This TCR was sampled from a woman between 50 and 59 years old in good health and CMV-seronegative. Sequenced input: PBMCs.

In nucleotides, the CDR3 is TGTGCCAGCAGCTTCAGGGGCGGGAGTTCACCCCTCCACTTT. Its protein is CASSFRGGSSPLHF. The chain couples TRBV27 to TRBJ1-6, with D tentatively TRBD1 (6 bases). The germline V gene encodes CDR1 MNHEY and CDR2 SMNVEV (reference sequence). V lost 6 bases and J 9 bases, leaving 15 bases between the germline ends. The CDR3 covers 14 residues.